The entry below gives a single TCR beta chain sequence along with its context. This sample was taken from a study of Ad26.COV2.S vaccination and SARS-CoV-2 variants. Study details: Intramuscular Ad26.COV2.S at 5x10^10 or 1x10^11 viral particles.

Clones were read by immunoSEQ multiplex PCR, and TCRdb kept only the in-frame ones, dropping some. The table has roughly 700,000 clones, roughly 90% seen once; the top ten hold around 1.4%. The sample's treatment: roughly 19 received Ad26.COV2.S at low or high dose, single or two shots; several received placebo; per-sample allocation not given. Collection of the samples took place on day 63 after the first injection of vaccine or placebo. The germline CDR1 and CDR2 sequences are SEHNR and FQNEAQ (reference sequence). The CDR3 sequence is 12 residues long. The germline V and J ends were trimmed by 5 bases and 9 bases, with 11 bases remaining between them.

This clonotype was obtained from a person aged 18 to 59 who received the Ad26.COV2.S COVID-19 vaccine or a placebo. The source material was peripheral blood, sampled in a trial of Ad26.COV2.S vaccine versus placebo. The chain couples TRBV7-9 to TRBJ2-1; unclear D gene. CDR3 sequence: CASSLNPGEQFF. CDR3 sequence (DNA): TGTGCCAGCAGCCTCAACCCGGGTGAGCAGTTCTTC.